The subject of this entry is one T cell receptor (beta chain). No antigen is known for it. No much larger clone exists at a distance of one base, and base qualities are not known. The TCR beta CDR3 regions were amplified from the RNA transcripts. The TCR CDR3 was subjected to a first round of RT-PCR using the HTBI primer set and the Qiagen OneStep RT-PCR kit. Libraries were constructed in a second round of multiplex PCR, after which size selection and purification were carried out. Sequencing of the libraries was done on an Illumina HiSeq2000 using paired-end 100 bp reads. In the original analysis: SOAPnuke was used to process the raw data, with reads discarded if the reads contained adapters or uncalled bases, had a mean Phred below 15, or lacked an exact constant-primer or identifier match. High-quality paired reads were merged using COPE v1.2.5, and each unique nucleotide sequence was defined as a clonotype. Clonotypes were aligned to IMGT TRBV, TRBD and TRBJ reference segments using MiTCR v1.1. Only V-J combinations with frequency above 0.0001, covering about 99% of repertoires, were analysed. The TCS score was defined as the ratio of F50 (clonal expansion) to E x V (chaos), calculated using BLOSUM62-based TCRdist between CDR3 peptides within each V-J. Welch's t-statistics and random forest reduced fewer than 600 V-J features to 13, which were used in a naive Bayes classifier (R e1071). The public reads were reanalyzed by TCRdb: fastp trimming at Q25, MiXCR alignment, in-frame beta chains only. Rows with a matching CDR3 protein are joined into one entry that keeps the most common DNA and genes. These V and J calls rely on TCRdb rather than the paper's analysis. This sample gives 300,000 or so distinct CDR3 sequences in total; about a sixth of them show up just once. Jointly, the top ten make up around 55% of the sample.

V lost 5 bases and J lost 4 bases; the stretch between them is 17 bases long. The CDR1 and CDR2 encoded by the germline V gene are SGHTA and FQGNSA. The CDR3 goes from the cysteine to the phenylalanine over 15 residues. Kept here is only the CDR3 DNA, which spans 45 bases and is read in frame from base 1. Moderately to severely active disease, a Clinical Activity Score of at least 3, a NOSPECS grade of at least 4, and a duration under 3 months were present in ophthalmopathy patients. The study excluded patients with uncontrolled infections, other autoimmune diseases, pregnancy or lactation. Diagnoses were based on clinical symptoms, serum thyroxine and TRAb, thyroid ultrasound and orbital computed tomography. PBMCs were separated from roughly 9.3 ml of fresh peripheral blood using Ficoll-Paque density gradient centrifugation. Trizol reagent was used to extract total RNA, and RNA quality was then checked on an Agilent 2100 Bioanalyzer.

These data belong to a study of T cells in Graves' hyperthyroidism and ophthalmopathy (dated by TCRdb to between 2017 and 2020). At the level of the whole study: Peripheral blood was sampled at the time of initial diagnosis, prior to any treatment. A discovery cohort of about 95 patients, roughly 45 with Graves' ophthalmopathy and 55 to 60 with stable Graves' hyperthyroidism, was used to find distinguishing TCR V-J signatures. An independent validation cohort of under 20 hyperthyroidism patients and more than 15 patients who later progressed to ophthalmopathy tested prospective prediction of ophthalmopathy. For training and testing, the roughly 97 patients in the discovery cohort were randomly divided in a 7:3 ratio. The study also compared thyroid tissue and blood T-cell repertoires from a handful of Graves' hyperthyroidism patients. After sampling, hyperthyroidism patients received methimazole starting at 30 mg daily, and ophthalmopathy patients received high-dose intravenous methylprednisolone. According to the paper, TCR Vbeta CDR3 sequencing was carried out on 135 peripheral blood samples, which came from fewer than 50 ophthalmopathy, 80 or so hyperthyroidism and approximately 17 progressor patients. Paper-wide results and their limitations: No statistical method was used to fix the sample size in advance, and group allocation was not hidden from the investigators. Blood samples also contained most of the expanded thyroid clonotypes (frequency above 0.001), which suggests that blood repertoires may reflect thyroid immune responses. In validation, progression to ophthalmopathy was predicted by the model with roughly 69% sensitivity and about 72% specificity, a median of around 6.5 months before onset. In cross-validation, a model built on a 13 V-J signature told ophthalmopathy apart from stable hyperthyroidism with 85% to 90% sensitivity and roughly 83% specificity, and in testing the same model reached 80%/75%.

The specimen was blood. The source of this sequence is a woman aged 55-75 years with Graves' ophthalmopathy. The receptor chain draws on TRBV7-2 and TRBJ1-2; TRBD1 is perhaps the D gene, given 5 matching bases. The CDR3 region has the sequence CASSSPRDGSYGYTF. The DNA reads as follows: TGTGCCAGCAGCAGTCCGCGGGACGGGTCCTATGGCTACACCTTC.